The 20 T cell receptor beta chains reported below all come from one sample, sequenced in a study of shared clonotypes between healthy human individuals (TCRdb year 2020). Libraries were built with the immunoSEQ multiplex PCR assay. TCRdb carries this immuneACCESS record with in-frame sequences only. Its versions omit some clonotypes, under half of them owing to an unresolved V gene in the studies checked, with the rest unexplained. In this sample the table shows around 350,000 clones, 73% of which occur a single time. 10% of the sample is taken by the ten largest. The sample consisted of memory CD4+ T cells sorted from blood. The sample's cell subset or site label, in plain terms: CD45RA-negative fraction. The receptor source for this set is a man aged 30 to 39 in good health.

This clone was found a few times. The V gene is TRBV6-1, the J gene TRBJ1-6; a weak D match, TRBD1 (5 bases). The CDR3 sequence is 14 residues long. Germline lookup yields CDR1 MNHNS and CDR2 SASEGT. Trimming took 7 bases from V and 9 from J, leaving 16 bases between them. CDR3 nucleotides: TGTGCCAGCATCGAACGGGGGTCGAGTTCACCCCTCCACTTT. Translated: CASIERGSSSPLHF.

The chain couples TRBV7-9 to TRBJ2-2; 9 bases are shared with TRBD2. Trimming removed 3 bases from V and 3 bases from J; junction bases left unmatched: 2. Germline V gene data show CDR1 as SEHNR and CDR2 as FQNEAQ (reference sequence). This CDR3 has 15 residues. CDR3 sequence reads: CASSFGTSHTGELFF. The CDR3 DNA reads as TGTGCCAGCAGCTTTGGGACTAGCCACACCGGGGAGCTGTTTTTT.

This clone was observed a handful of times. V and J are TRBV6-6 and TRBJ1-1; possible D gene TRBD1, 5 bases. CDR1 is MNHNY, CDR2 SVGAGI, per germline (reference sequence). The CDR3 spans 15 residues. V was clipped by 5 bases and J by 1 base, with 14 bases between them. The CDR3 DNA follows: TGTGCCAGCAGTCGACTCGAGGGGCCGAACACTGAAGCTTTCTTT. Its protein is CASSRLEGPNTEAFF.

The rearrangement links TRBV29-1 to TRBJ1-2; 8 bases agree with TRBD1. From germline, CDR1 is SQVTM and CDR2 ANQGSEA. This CDR3 contains 12 residues. The V gene end was trimmed by 7 bases and the J gene end by 4 bases; junction bases not matched to a gene: 5. The CDR3, as DNA: TGCAGCGCCCATGACAGGGGCTATGGCTACACCTTC. It yields the protein CSAHDRGYGYTF.

CDR3 residues: CASSLASGRRQETQYF. In nucleotides, the CDR3 is TGTGCCAGCAGCTTGGCCAGCGGGAGGCGACAAGAGACCCAGTACTTC. V is TRBV5-4 and J is TRBJ2-5, with 9 bases lining up with TRBD2. The V gene end was trimmed by 0 bases and the J gene end by 2 bases; junction bases not matched to a gene: 5. In germline, CDR1 is SGHNT, CDR2 YYREEE (reference sequence). The CDR3 totals 16 residues.

The chain employs TRBV28 and TRBJ1-4, with 9 bases matching TRBD1. The V gene's germline CDR1 is MDHEN and CDR2 SYDVKM. This CDR3 has 21 residues. J lost 1 base, V lost 7 bases, and 22 bases had no gene match. Here the CDR3 reads CASNLQGAVSSRSETNEKLFF. CDR3 coding DNA: TGTGCCAGCAACCTACAGGGGGCGGTTAGTTCCAGGAGTGAAACTAATGAAAAACTGTTTTTT.

The rearrangement links TRBV6-6 to TRBJ1-4, with D perhaps matching TRBD1 (6 bases). The CDR3 sequence is 14 residues long. CDR1 MNHNY and CDR2 SVGAGI come from the germline V gene (reference sequence). The ends were cut back, 6 bases at V and 8 bases at J, with 16 bases in the middle. CDR3 sequence (DNA): TGTGCCAGCAGCACGGACAGTGTATTCGAAAAACTGTTTTTT. Amino acid sequence: CASSTDSVFEKLFF.

This sequence joins TRBV6-5 and TRBJ2-1; TRBD1 aligns across 11 bases. Germline V lookup: CDR1 MNHEY, CDR2 SVGAGI. Trimming at V came to 5 bases and at J to 7 bases, leaving 7 bases not matched to a gene. This CDR3 is 15 amino acids long. CDR3 in amino acids: CASSRGQGASNEQFF. CDR3 nucleotide sequence: TGTGCCAGCAGTAGAGGACAGGGGGCTTCTAATGAGCAGTTCTTC.

With regard to this clone: The sample carries other DNA sequences with the same CDR3. The V call is TRBV11-2, the J call TRBJ1-5, with a tentative D call TRBD1 (5 bases). Germline CDR1 and CDR2: SGHAT and FQNNGV. The V end was cut by 5 bases, the J end by 7 bases, with 12 bases between. The CDR3 has 13 amino acids. Here the CDR3 reads CASSLGKGQPQHF. As DNA, the CDR3 is TGTGCCAGCAGCCTAGGAAAGGGGCAGCCCCAGCATTTT. Full variable domain (outside the CDR3, taken from reference TRBV11-2 and TRBJ1-5): EAGVAQSPRYKIIEKRQSVAFWCNPISGHATLYWYQQILGQGPKLLIQFQNNGVVDDSQLPKDRFSAERLKGVDSTLKIQPAKLEDSAVYLCASSLGKGQPQHFGDGTRLSIL.

V is TRBV7-6 and J is TRBJ2-7; 12 bases are a match to TRBD2. Germline V gene sequence: CDR1 SGHVS, CDR2 FNYEAQ. V shed 5 bases, J shed 0 bases, and the junction held 11 bases outside the gene matches. This CDR3 has 18 amino acids. The CDR3 protein is CASSPGASGRAISYEQYF. CDR3 coding DNA: TGTGCCAGCAGCCCCGGGGCTAGCGGGAGGGCGATCTCCTACGAGCAGTACTTC.

The gene calls are TRBV11-2 and TRBJ2-7, with 8 bases identical to TRBD2. The trim removed 6 bases at V and 0 bases at J, leaving 4 bases unmatched. The CDR3 runs to 14 residues. In germline, CDR1 is SGHAT, CDR2 FQNNGV. As DNA, the CDR3 is TGTGCCAGCAGTATGCGGGAGGACTCCTACGAGCAGTACTTC. Residues: CASSMREDSYEQYF.

This clone was detected only a few times. The V gene is TRBV5-1, the J gene TRBJ2-5, with 15 nucleotides matching TRBD2. CDR3 length: 17 amino acids. From germline, CDR1 is SGHRS and CDR2 YFSETQ. Losses at the gene ends were 4 bases for V and 5 bases for J; bases not matched to a gene: 9. The CDR3 is CASSHGGTSGRSETQYF. The CDR3 coding sequence is TGCGCCAGCAGCCATGGGGGGACTAGCGGGAGGTCCGAGACCCAGTACTTC.

Worth noting for this clone: The same CDR3 is also encoded by other DNA sequences in this sample. The V gene is TRBV28, the J gene TRBJ1-5; no firm D call. The CDR3 length is 12 residues. The germline gives CDR1 MDHEN, CDR2 SYDVKM. V gave up 5 bases and J gave up 4 bases, with 6 bases separating them. The CDR3 protein is CASSLGNQPQHF. The CDR3 DNA reads TGTGCCAGCAGTCTGGGTAATCAGCCCCAGCATTTT.

The gene calls are TRBV7-9 and TRBJ1-1; D remains unclear. With 6 bases removed from V and 2 bases from J, the gap between germline ends came to 13 bases. This CDR3 region has 14 residues. CDR1 is SEHNR, CDR2 FQNEAQ, per germline (reference sequence). CDR3 nucleotides: TGTGCCAGCAGGCGTTCTACAGTAAACACTGAAGCTTTCTTT. Translation: CASRRSTVNTEAFF.

The CDR3 is CASSPGLAERETQYF. The DNA for the CDR3 is TGTGCCAGCAGCCCCGGACTAGCGGAGCGGGAGACCCAGTACTTC. The chain recombines TRBV5-4 with TRBJ2-5; 10 bases agree with TRBD2. Germline CDR1 is SGHNT and CDR2 is YYREEE (reference sequence). V was clipped by 4 bases and J by 5 bases; unmatched bases: 8. The CDR3 spans 15 residues.

The chain couples TRBV29-1 to TRBJ2-5, with 10 bases aligning to TRBD2. Germline V CDR1 and CDR2: SQVTM, ANQGSEA. CDR3 size: 16 residues. J lost 3 bases, V lost 8 bases, and 15 bases had no gene match. As DNA, the CDR3 is TGCAGCCTCCTCGCCGGGCTAGCGGGAGTTGAAGAGACCCAGTACTTC. Translation: CSLLAGLAGVEETQYF.

This clone was observed a few times. The J gene is TRBJ2-5, the V gene TRBV7-8, with D maybe TRBD2 (6 bases). V shed 5 bases and J shed 4 bases, with 17 bases lying between them. This CDR3 is 15 amino acids long. Germline V lookup: CDR1 SGHVS, CDR2 FQNEAQ. CDR3 in DNA: TGTGCCAGCAGCCCTCGGACTAATAAGAGAGAGACCCAGTACTTC. It translates to CASSPRTNKRETQYF.

Points on this clone: The sample holds other DNA sequences that translate to the same CDR3. The CDR3 is CASSISGAYGYTF. The CDR3 DNA follows: TGTGCCAGTAGTATCTCAGGGGCGTATGGCTACACCTTC. This chain links TRBV19 with TRBJ1-2, with D perhaps TRBD1 (6 bases). The CDR3 runs 13 residues. The V and J ends lost 3 bases and 5 bases respectively, with 10 bases between them. Germline V gene sequence: CDR1 LNHDA, CDR2 SQIVND (reference sequence).

Only one count was recorded for this clone. The chain combines TRBV19 with TRBJ2-4, with TRBD2 identical over 10 bases. Germline CDR1 reads LNHDA; CDR2 reads SQIVND (reference sequence). The CDR3 totals 14 residues. Trimming at V came to 4 bases and at J to 11 bases, leaving 8 bases not matched to a gene. The CDR3 nucleotides read TGTGCCAGTAGTAACTTGGCTAGCGGGAGCGTTCAGTACTTC. This translates into CASSNLASGSVQYF.

This clone was found many times. This chain joins TRBV6-6 and TRBJ1-4, with 7 bases matching TRBD1. The germline gives CDR1 MNHNY, CDR2 SVGAGI (reference sequence). The V and J ends lost 4 bases and 8 bases, in that order; junction bases with no gene match: 10. This CDR3 region has 15 residues. CDR3 protein: CASSSFRGRGEKLFF. CDR3 sequence (DNA): TGTGCCAGCAGTTCGTTTAGGGGGCGCGGGGAAAAACTGTTTTTT.